This TCR beta chain was profiled in a study of glioma-infiltrating T cells after dendritic cell vaccination. Profiled with immunoSEQ multiplex PCR; TCRdb holds only in-frame clones, not every one. The sample has about 50,000 clones, over 75% seen once; the top ten hold approximately 9.6%. Time point denoted: after dendritic cell vaccination, including at tumor progression/relapse. The CDR3 has 16 amino acids. V gave up 6 bases and J gave up 7 bases; unmatched junction bases: 10. Germline V gene lookup returns CDR1 SNHLY and CDR2 FYNNEI. This TCR came from a human donor with glioblastoma. Sequences were derived from blood, sampled after dendritic cell vaccination. The V gene is TRBV2, the J gene TRBJ1-6, with 9 bases matching TRBD1. CDR3 DNA: TGTGCCAGCAGGGACGAACAGGGGGCGGGGAATTCACCCCTCCACTTT. It encodes CASRDEQGAGNSPLHF.